What follows are 5 T cell receptor beta chains derived from one specimen sequenced in a study of identical twins. TCRdb recomputed calls from the 5' RACE reads with MiXCR, one row per CDR3 protein. The table records fewer than 650,000 distinct CDR3 sequences, about 7.1% of them present only once. This same sample was also taken into another study, of yellow fever vaccine responses in identical twins.

Sequenced: PBMCs. These receptor sequences come from a woman in her late teens or twenties in good health.

This rearrangement joins TRBV9 to TRBJ2-3; D call uncertain. With 3 bases removed from V and 1 base from J, the gap between germline ends came to 6 bases. This CDR3 contains 13 residues. Germline V gene lookup returns CDR1 SGDLS and CDR2 YYNGEE. The CDR3 is CASSDGGTDTQYF. CDR3 sequence (DNA): TGTGCCAGCAGCGACGGTGGCACAGATACGCAGTATTTT.

The chain recombines TRBV14 with TRBJ1-1; D gene ambiguous. Trimming removed 5 bases from V and 2 bases from J, with 9 bases in between. The CDR3 totals 13 residues. Germline V gene data show CDR1 as SGHDN and CDR2 as FVKESK. For the CDR3, the DNA is TGTGCCAGCAGCTGGACCGCCAACACTGAAGCTTTCTTT. Its translation is CASSWTANTEAFF.

In this sample, this clonotype turned up many times. This chain joins TRBV12-3 or TRBV12-4 and TRBJ2-3; D uncertain. This CDR3 is built from 14 residues. V lost 1 base to trimming and J lost 1 base, with 6 bases between them. DNA for the CDR3: TGTGCCAGCAGTTTAGGGCTCCGCACAGATACGCAGTATTTT. Residues: CASSLGLRTDTQYF.

The chain recombines TRBV3-1 with TRBJ2-5; D is unresolved. Trimming pared 3 bases from V and 4 bases from J, leaving 9 bases between. CDR3 length: 13 amino acids. Germline V gene lookup returns CDR1 LGHDT and CDR2 YNNKEL (reference sequence). In DNA, the CDR3 is TGTGCCAGCAGCCATCGAATGGGAGAGACCCAGTACTTC. This translates into CASSHRMGETQYF.

In nucleotides, the CDR3 is TGTGCCAGCAGCTTCACAGACCTCGACAGCTACGAGCAGTACTTC. It codes for CASSFTDLDSYEQYF. The chain links TRBV14 to TRBJ2-7; perhaps TRBD1 as D (5 bases). V lost 5 bases to trimming and J lost 3 bases, with 17 bases between them. The germline gives CDR1 SGHDN, CDR2 FVKESK. The CDR3 is 15 amino acids.